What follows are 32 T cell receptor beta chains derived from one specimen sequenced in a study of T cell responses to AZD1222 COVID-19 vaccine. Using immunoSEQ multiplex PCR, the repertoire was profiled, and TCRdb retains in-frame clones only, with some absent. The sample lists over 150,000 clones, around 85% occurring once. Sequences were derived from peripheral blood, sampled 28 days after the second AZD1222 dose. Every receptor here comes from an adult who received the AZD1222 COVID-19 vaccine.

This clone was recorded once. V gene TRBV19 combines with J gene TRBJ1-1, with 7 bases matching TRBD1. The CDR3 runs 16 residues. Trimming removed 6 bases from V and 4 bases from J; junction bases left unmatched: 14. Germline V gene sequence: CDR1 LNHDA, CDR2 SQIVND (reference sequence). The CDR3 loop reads CASRRDPTGTGTEAFF. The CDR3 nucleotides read TGTGCCAGTAGAAGAGACCCGACAGGGACGGGCACTGAAGCTTTCTTT. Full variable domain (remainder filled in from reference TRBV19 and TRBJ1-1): DGGITQSPKYLFRKEGQNVTLSCEQNLNHDAMYWYRQDPGQGLRLIYYSQIVNDFQKGDIAEGYSVSREKKESFPLTVTSAQKNPTAFYLCASRRDPTGTGTEAFFGQGTRLTVV.

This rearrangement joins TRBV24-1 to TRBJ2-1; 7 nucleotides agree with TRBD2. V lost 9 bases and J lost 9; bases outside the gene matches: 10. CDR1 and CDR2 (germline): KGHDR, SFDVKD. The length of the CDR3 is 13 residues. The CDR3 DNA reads TGTGCCACCCGTGGGGGAGGGAGGGGTGAGCAGTTCTTC. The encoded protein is CATRGGGRGEQFF.

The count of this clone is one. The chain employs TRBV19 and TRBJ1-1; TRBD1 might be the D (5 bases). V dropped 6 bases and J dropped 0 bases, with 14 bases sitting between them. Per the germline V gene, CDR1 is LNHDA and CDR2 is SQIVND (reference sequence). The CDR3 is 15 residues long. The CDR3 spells CASSSPGGVNTEAFF. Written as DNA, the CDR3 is TGTGCCAGTAGCTCCCCCGGAGGGGTGAACACTGAAGCTTTCTTT.

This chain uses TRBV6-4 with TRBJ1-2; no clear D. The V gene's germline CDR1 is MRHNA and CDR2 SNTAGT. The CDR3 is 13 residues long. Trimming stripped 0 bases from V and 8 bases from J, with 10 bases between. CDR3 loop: CASSDSWGSGYTF. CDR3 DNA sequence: TGTGCCAGCAGTGACTCGTGGGGATCGGGCTACACCTTC.

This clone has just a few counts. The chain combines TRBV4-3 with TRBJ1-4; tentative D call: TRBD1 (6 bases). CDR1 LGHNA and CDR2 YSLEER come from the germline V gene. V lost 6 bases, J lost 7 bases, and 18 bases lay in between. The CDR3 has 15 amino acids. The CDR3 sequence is CASRDSRRGGEKLFF. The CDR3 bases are TGCGCCAGCAGGGACAGCCGTAGGGGTGGTGAAAAACTGTTTTTT.

CDR3 sequence: CAWSRGGSPNYGYTF. CDR3 nucleotide sequence: TGTGCCTGGAGTCGGGGGGGTAGCCCTAACTATGGCTACACCTTC. V gene TRBV30 combines with J gene TRBJ1-2; weak D call: TRBD1 (5 bases). V was trimmed by 2 bases and J by 0 bases, leaving 13 bases between them. Looked up from germline, CDR1 is GTSNPN and CDR2 is SVGIG (reference sequence). This CDR3 is built from 15 residues.

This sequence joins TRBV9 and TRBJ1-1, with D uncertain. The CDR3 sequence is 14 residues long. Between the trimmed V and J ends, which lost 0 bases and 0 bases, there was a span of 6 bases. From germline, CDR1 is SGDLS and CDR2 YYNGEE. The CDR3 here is CASSVGDMNTEAFF. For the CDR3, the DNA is TGTGCCAGCAGCGTAGGGGATATGAACACTGAAGCTTTCTTT.

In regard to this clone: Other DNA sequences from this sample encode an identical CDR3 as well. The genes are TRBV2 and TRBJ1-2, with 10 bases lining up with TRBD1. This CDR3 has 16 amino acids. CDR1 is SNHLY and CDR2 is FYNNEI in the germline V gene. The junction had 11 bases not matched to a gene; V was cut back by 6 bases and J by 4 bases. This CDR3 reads CASSATGQGSGYGYTF. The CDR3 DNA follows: TGTGCCAGCAGCGCCACGGGACAGGGGAGCGGCTATGGCTACACCTTC.

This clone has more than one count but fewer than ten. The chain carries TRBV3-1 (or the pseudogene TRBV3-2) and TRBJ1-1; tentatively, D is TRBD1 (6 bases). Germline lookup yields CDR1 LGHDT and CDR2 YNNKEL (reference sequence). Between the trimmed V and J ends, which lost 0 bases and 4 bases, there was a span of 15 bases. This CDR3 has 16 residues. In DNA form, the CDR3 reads TGTGCCAGCAGCCAAGAGCCGGGGGCGAGGGCCACTGAAGCTTTCTTT. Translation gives CASSQEPGARATEAFF.

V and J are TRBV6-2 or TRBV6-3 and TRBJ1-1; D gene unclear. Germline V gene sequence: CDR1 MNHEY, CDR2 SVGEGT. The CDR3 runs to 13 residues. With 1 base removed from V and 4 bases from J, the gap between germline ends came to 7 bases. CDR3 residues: CASSYLGSTEAFF. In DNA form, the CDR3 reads TGTGCCAGCAGTTACTTGGGTAGCACTGAAGCTTTCTTT.

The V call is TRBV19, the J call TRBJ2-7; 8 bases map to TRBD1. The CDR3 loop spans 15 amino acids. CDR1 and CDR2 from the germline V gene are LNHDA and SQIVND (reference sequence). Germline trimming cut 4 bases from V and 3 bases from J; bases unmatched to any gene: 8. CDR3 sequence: CASSTPGTGLYEQYF. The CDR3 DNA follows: TGTGCCAGTAGTACACCCGGGACAGGTCTCTACGAGCAGTACTTC.

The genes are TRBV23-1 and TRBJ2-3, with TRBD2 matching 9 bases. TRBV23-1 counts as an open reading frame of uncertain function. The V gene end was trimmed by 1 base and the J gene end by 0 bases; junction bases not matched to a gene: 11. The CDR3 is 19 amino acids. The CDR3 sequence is CASSQCQLAGYTSTDTQYF. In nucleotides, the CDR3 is TGCGCCAGCAGTCAATGCCAACTAGCGGGTTACACTAGCACAGATACGCAGTATTTT.

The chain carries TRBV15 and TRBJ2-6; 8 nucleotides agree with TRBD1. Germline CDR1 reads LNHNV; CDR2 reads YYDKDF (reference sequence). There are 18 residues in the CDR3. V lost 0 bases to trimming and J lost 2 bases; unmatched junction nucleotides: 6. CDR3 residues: CATSREFVDRAGANVLTF. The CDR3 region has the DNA TGTGCCACCAGCAGAGAATTCGTGGACAGGGCTGGGGCCAACGTCCTGACTTTC.

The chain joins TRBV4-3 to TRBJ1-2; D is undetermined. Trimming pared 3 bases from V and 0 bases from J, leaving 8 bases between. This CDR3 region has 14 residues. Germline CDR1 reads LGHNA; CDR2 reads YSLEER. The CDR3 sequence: CASSHGPTNYGYTF. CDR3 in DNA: TGCGCCAGCAGCCACGGACCGACTAACTATGGCTACACCTTC.

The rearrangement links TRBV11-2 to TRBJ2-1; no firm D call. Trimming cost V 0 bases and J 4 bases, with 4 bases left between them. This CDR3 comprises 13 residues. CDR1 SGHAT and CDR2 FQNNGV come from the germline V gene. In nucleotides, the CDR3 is TGTGCCAGCAGCTTAGATAGATACAATGAGCAGTTCTTC. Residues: CASSLDRYNEQFF.

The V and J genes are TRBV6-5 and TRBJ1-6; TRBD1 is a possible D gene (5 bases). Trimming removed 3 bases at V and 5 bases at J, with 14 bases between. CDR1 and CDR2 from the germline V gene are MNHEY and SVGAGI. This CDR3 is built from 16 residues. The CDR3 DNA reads TGTGCCAGCAGTTATGTGGGGGTAAAGGATAATTCACCCCTCCACTTT. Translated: CASSYVGVKDNSPLHF.

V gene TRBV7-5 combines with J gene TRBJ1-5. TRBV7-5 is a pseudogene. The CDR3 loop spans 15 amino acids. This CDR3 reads CARSLRSGLNQPQHF. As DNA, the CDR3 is TGTGCCAGAAGCTTAAGATCTGGTCTCAATCAGCCCCAGCATTTT.

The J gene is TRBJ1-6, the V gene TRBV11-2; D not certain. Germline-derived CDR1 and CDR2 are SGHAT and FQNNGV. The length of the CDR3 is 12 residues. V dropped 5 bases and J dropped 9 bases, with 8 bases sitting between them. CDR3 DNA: TGTGCCAGCAGCCATGGACCTTCACCCCTCCACTTT. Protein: CASSHGPSPLHF.

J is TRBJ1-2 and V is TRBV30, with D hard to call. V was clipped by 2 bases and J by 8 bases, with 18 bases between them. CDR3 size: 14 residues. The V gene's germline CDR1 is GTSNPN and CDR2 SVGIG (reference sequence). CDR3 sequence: CAWSMGRVPQGYTF. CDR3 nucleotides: TGTGCCTGGAGTATGGGGAGGGTTCCGCAGGGCTACACCTTC.

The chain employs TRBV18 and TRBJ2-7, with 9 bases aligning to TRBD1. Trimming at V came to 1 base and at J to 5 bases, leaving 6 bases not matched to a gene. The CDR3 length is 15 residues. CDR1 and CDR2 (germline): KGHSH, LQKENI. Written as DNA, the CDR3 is TGTGCCAGCTCACCACGCGCGGGGACAGGGAACGAGCAGTACTTC. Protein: CASSPRAGTGNEQYF. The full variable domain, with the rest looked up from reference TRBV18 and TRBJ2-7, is NAGVMQNPRHLVRRRGQEARLRCSPMKGHSHVYWYRQLPEEGLKFMVYLQKENIIDESGMPKERFSAEFPKEGPSILRIQQVVRGDSAAYFCASSPRAGTGNEQYFGPGTRLTVT.

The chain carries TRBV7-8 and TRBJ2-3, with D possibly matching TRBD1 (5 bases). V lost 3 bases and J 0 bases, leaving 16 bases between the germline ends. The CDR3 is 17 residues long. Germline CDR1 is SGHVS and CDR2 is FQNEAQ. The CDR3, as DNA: TGTGCCAGCAGCTTTCCACGGTGGCAGGGAAGCACAGATACGCAGTATTTT. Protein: CASSFPRWQGSTDTQYF. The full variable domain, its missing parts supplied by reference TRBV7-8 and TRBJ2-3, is GAGVSQSPRYKVAKRGQDVALRCDPISGHVSLFWYQQALGQGPEFLTYFQNEAQLDKSGLPSDRFFAERPEGSVSTLKIQRTQQEDSAVYLCASSFPRWQGSTDTQYFGPGTRLTVL.

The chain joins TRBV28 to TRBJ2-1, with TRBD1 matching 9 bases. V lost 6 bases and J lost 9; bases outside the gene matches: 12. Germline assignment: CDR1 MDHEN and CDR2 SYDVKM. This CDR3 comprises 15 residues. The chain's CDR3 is CASRKPGTGQGEQFF. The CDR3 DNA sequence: TGTGCCAGCAGAAAACCCGGGACAGGGCAAGGTGAGCAGTTCTTC.

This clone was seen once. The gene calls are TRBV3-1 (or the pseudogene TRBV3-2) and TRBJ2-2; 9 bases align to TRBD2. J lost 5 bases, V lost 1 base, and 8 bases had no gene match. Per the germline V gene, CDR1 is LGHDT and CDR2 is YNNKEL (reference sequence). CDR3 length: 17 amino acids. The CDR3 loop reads CASSQGPLAGRTGELFF. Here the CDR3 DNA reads TGTGCCAGCAGCCAAGGCCCCCTAGCGGGGCGAACCGGGGAGCTGTTTTTT.

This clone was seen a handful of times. This CDR3 is CASSLTKQGLYGYTF. CDR3 sequence (DNA): TGTGCCAGCAGCTTGACCAAACAGGGACTCTATGGCTACACCTTC. This rearrangement joins TRBV7-8 to TRBJ1-2, with D tentatively TRBD1 (6 bases). V dropped 3 bases and J dropped 4 bases, with 15 bases sitting between them. The CDR3 is 15 residues long. Germline V gene data show CDR1 as SGHVS and CDR2 as FQNEAQ.

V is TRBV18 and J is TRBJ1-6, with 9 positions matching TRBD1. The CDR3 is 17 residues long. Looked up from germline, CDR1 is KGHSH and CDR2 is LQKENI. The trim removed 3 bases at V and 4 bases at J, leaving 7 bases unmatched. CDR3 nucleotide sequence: TGTGCCAGCTCACCCGGACAGGGGCCCTATTATAATTCACCCCTCCACTTT. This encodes CASSPGQGPYYNSPLHF.

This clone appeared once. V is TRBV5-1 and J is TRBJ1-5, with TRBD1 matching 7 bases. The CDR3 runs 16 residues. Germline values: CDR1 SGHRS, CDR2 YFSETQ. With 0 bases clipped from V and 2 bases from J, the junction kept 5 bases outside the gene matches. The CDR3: CASSLVPTGGNQPQHF. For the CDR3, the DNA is TGCGCCAGCAGCTTGGTCCCCACAGGGGGCAATCAGCCCCAGCATTTT.

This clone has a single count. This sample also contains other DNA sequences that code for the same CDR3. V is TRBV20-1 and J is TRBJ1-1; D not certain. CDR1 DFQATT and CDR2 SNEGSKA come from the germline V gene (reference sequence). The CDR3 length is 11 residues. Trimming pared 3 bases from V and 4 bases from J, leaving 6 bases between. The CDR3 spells CSASRVTEAFF. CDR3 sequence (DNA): TGCAGTGCTAGTCGCGTCACTGAAGCTTTCTTT.

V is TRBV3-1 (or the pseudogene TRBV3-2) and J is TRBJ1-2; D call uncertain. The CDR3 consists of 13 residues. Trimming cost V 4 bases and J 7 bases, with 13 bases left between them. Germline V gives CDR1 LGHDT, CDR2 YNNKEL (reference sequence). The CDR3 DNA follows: TGTGCCAGCAGCCCCATCCTCTTAGGTGGCTACACCTTC. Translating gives CASSPILLGGYTF.

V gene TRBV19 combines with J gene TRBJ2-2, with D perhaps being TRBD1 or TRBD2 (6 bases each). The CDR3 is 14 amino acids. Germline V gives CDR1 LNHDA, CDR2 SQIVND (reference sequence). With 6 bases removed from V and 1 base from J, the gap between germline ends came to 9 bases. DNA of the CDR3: TGTGCCAGTAGGAGGGGGGTGAACACCGGGGAGCTGTTTTTT. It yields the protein CASRRGVNTGELFF.

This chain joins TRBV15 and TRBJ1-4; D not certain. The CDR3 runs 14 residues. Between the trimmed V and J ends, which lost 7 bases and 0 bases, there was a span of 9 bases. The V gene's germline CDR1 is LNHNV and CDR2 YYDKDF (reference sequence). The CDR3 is CATKATATNEKLFF. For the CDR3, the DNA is TGTGCCACCAAAGCGACGGCAACTAATGAAAAACTGTTTTTT.

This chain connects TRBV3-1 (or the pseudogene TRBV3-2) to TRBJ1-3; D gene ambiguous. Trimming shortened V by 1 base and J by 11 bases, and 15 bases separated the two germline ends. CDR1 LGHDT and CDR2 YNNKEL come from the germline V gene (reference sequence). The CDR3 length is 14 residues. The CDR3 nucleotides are TGTGCCAGCAGCCAAGGGGCATCCTGGATCCCCATATATTTT. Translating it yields CASSQGASWIPIYF.

This CDR3 is CASSFGRARTGELFF. CDR3 sequence (DNA): TGCGCCAGCAGCTTCGGGCGGGCGCGAACCGGGGAGCTGTTTTTT. This chain uses TRBV5-1 with TRBJ2-2; a weak D match, TRBD2 (5 bases). From germline, CDR1 is SGHRS and CDR2 YFSETQ. The CDR3 length is 15 residues. V was pared by 2 bases and J by 5 bases, with 13 bases between.